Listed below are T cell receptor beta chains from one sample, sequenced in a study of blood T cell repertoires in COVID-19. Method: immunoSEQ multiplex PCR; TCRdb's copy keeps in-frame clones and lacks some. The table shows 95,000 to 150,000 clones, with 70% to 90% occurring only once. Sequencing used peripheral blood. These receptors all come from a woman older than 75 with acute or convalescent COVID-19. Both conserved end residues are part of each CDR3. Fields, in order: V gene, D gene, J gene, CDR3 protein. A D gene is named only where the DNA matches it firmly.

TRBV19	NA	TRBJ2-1	CASSTGRLYNEQFF
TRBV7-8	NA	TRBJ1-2	CASSLSGEYGYTF
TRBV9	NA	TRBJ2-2	CASSVRGGTGELFF
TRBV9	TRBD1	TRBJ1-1	CASSVVPTGGTEAFF
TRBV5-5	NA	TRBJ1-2	CASSFGGNYGYTF
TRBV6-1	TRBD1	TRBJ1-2	CASSENLWDRAYGYTF
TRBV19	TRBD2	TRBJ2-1	CASSLGTSGTNEQFF
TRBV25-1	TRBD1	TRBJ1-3	CASSPTGVRSGNTIYF
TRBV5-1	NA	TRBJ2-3	CASSLAIVGRDTQYF
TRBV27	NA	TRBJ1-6	CASSTVGWNSPLHF
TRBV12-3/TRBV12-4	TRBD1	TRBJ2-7	CASSRDRWDEQYF
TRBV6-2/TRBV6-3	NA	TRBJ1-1	CASSSRGGTMNTEAFF
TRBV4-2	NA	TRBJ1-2	CASSQDLPYGNSYGYTF
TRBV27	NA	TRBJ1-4	CASSLHPGTQEKLFF
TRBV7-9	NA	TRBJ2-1	CASSPTGYNEQFF
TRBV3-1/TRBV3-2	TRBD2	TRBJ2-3	CASSQTSGRKSDTQYF
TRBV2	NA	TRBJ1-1	CASSGGDPAFF
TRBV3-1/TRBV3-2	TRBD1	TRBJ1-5	CASSQDMRGQGGRNQPQHF
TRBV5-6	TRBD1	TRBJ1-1	CASSQRPGQGAGRAFF
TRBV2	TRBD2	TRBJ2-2	CASSSGTSGRAAGELFF
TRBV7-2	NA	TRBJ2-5	CASSLLEETQYF
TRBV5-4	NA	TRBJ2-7	CASSERASHEQYF
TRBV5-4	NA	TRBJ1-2	CASSLARGLFYGYTF
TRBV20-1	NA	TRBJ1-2	CSAGQLNGYTF
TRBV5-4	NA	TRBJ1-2	CASSSPQGNYGYTF
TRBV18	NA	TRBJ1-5	CASSPRDKGDQPQHF
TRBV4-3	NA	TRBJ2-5	CASSRGGTKIGETQYF
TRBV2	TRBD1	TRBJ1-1	CASSTTGGETEAFF
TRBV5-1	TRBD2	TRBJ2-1	CASSTRTSGIFSGEQFF
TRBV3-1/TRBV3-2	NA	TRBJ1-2	CASSRLGGDGYTF
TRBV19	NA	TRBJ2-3	CASSSNRADTQYF
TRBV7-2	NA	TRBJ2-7	CASSVAYEQYF
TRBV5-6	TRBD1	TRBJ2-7	CASSTTTGTGFNEQYF
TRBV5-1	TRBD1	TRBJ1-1	CASSSDRVTEAFF
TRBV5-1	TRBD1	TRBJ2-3	CASKGQGTDTQYF
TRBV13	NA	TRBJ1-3	CASSLDSSSGNTIYF
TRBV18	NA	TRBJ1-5	CASSPSGRGSNQPQHF
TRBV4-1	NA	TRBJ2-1	CASSEGYNEQFF
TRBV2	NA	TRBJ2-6	CAITGANVLTF
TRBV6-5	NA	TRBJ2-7	CASSRQGSYEQYF
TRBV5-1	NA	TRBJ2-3	CASSFSTGLDTQYF
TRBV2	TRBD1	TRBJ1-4	CASSGQGPNEKLFF
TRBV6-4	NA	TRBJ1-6	CASGRDYLSPLHF
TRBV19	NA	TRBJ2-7	CASSPKGAGGSYEQYF
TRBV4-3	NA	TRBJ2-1	CASSQRDFTSSYNEQFF
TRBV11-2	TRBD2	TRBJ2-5	CASSPLAGGQETQYF
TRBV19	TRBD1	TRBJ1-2	CASSGTGGGFNYGYTF
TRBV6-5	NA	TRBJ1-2	CASSLEGKYGYTF